What follows is one T cell receptor (beta chain) and its context. This specimen comes from a study of shared clonotypes between healthy human individuals. Study background: Each donor's CD8 memory used one plate, CD8 naive two, each CD4 subset three.

TCRdb's table, derived via immunoSEQ multiplex PCR, lists solely in-frame clones and lacks some. The sample has 2 million to 2.5 million clones, 90% to 96% seen once. V shed 5 bases, J shed 3 bases, and the junction held 9 bases outside the gene matches. The CDR3 runs to 17 residues. Germline V gives CDR1 SGHAT, CDR2 FQNNGV. Sequenced sample: naive CD4+ T cells sorted from blood. Documented subset: CD45RA+ positively selected. This receptor was obtained from a man aged 18 to 29 in good health. V usage is TRBV11-2 and J usage is TRBJ2-3, with TRBD2 matching 12 bases. The DNA for the CDR3 is TGTGCCAGCAGCCAAAGGACGACTAGCGGGGGTACAGATACGCAGTATTTT. It codes for CASSQRTTSGGTDTQYF.